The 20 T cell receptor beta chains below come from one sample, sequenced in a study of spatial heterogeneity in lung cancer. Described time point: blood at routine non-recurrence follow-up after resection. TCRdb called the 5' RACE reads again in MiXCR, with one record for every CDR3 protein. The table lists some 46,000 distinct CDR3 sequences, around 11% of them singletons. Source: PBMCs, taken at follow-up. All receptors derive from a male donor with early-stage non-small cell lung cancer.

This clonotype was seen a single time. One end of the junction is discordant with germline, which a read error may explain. The CDR3 reads CASTLTGLTEAYF. CDR3 DNA: TGTGCCAGCACCCTGACAGGGCTAACTGAAGCTTACTTT. This chain connects TRBV12-3 or TRBV12-4 to TRBJ1-1; the match to TRBD1 covers 7 bases. This CDR3 is 13 amino acids long.

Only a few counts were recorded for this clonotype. The CDR3 coding sequence is TGCGCCAGCATCCCCGGACCCTCTCAAGAGACCCAGTACTTC. Residues: CASIPGPSQETQYF. The chain is built from TRBV5-1 and TRBJ2-5; unclear D gene. Germline lookup yields CDR1 SGHRS and CDR2 YFSETQ. V was clipped by 6 bases and J by 2 bases, with 14 bases between them. CDR3 length equals 14 residues.

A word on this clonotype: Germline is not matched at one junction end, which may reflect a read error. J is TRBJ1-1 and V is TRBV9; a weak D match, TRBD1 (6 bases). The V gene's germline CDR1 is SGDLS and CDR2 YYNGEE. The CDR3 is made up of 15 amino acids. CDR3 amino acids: CASSLAGVSNTEAFF. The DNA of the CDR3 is TGCGCCAGCAGCTTGGCAGGGGTTTCGAACACTGAAGCTTTCTTT.

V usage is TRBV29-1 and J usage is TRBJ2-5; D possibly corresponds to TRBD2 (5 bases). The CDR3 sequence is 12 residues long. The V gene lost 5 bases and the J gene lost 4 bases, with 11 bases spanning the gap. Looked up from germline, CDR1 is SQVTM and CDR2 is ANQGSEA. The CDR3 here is CSVSEGRETQYF. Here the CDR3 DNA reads TGCAGCGTTAGCGAGGGAAGAGAGACCCAGTACTTC.

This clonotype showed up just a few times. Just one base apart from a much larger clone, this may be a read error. The CDR3 DNA follows: TGTGCCAGCAGTGGTAACTATGGCTACACCTTC. It is translated as CASSGNYGYTF. The chain recombines TRBV25-1 with TRBJ1-2; D gene unclear. V shed 4 bases and J shed 1 base, with 1 base lying between them. The CDR3 covers 11 residues. Germline V CDR1 and CDR2: MGHDK, SYGVNS.

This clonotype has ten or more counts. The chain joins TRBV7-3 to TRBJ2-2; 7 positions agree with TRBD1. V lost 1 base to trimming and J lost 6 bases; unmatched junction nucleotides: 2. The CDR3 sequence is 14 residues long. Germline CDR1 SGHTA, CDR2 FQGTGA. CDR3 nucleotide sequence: TGTGCCAGCAGCTTAATGCAGGGGGCCGGGGAGCTGTTTTTT. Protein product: CASSLMQGAGELFF.

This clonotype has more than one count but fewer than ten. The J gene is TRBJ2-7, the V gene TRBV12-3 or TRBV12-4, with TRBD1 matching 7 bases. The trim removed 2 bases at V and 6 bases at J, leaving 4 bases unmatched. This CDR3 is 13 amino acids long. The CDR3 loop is CASSLRQGFEQYF. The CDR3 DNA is TGTGCCAGCAGTTTAAGACAGGGTTTCGAGCAGTACTTC.

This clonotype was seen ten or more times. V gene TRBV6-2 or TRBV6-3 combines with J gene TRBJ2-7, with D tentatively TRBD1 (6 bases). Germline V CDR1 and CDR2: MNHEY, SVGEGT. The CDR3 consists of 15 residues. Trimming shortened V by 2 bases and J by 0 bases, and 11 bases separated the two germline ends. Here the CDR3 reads CASSYGWGLSYEQYF. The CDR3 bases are TGTGCCAGCAGTTACGGTTGGGGGCTCTCCTACGAGCAGTACTTC.

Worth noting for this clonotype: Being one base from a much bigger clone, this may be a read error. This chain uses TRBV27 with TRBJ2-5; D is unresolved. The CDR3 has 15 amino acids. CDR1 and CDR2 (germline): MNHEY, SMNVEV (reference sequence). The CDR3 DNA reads TGTGCCAGCAGTTTGTCATCTTTAGCTCAAGAGTCCCAGTACTTC. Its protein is CASSLSSLAQESQYF.

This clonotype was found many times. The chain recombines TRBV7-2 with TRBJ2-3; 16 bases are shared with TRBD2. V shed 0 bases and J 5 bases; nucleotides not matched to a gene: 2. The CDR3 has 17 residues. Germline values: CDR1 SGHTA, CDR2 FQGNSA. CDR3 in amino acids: CASSLAGLAGGRDTQYF. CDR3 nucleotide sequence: TGTGCCAGCAGCTTAGCGGGACTAGCGGGAGGGAGAGATACGCAGTATTTT.

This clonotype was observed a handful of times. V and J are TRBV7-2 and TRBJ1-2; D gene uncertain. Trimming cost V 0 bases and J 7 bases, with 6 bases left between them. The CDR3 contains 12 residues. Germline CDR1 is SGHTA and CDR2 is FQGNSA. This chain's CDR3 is CASSLARVGYTF. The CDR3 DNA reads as TGTGCCAGCAGCTTAGCTAGGGTTGGCTACACCTTC.

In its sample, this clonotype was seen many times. The CDR3 loop reads CASRQHQGTDEKLFF. Here the CDR3 DNA reads TGTGCCAGCAGACAACACCAGGGGACAGATGAAAAACTGTTTTTT. The chain joins TRBV6-2 or TRBV6-3 to TRBJ1-4; 7 positions match TRBD1. The V gene end was trimmed by 6 bases and the J gene end by 6 bases; junction bases not matched to a gene: 10. Per germline, CDR1 MNHEY and CDR2 SVGEGT. There are 15 residues in the CDR3.

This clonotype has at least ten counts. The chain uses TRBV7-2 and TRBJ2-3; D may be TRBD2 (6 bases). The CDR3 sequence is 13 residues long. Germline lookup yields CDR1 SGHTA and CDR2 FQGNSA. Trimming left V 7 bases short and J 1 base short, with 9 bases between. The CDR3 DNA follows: TGTGCCAGCACCAAGCGGGGCACAGATACGCAGTATTTT. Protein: CASTKRGTDTQYF.

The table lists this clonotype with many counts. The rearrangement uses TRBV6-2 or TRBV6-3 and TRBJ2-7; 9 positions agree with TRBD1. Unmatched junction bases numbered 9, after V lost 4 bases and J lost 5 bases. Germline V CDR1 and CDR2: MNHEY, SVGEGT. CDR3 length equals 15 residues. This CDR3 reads CASSSSGTGRHEQYF. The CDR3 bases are TGTGCCAGCAGTTCTTCCGGGACAGGGCGCCACGAGCAGTACTTC.

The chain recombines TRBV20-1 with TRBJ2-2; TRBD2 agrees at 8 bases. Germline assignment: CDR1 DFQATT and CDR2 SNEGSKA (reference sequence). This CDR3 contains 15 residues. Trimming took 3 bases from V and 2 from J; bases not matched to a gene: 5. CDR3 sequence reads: CSASPSGSNTGELFF. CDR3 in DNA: TGCAGTGCTAGCCCCAGCGGGAGTAACACCGGGGAGCTGTTTTTT.

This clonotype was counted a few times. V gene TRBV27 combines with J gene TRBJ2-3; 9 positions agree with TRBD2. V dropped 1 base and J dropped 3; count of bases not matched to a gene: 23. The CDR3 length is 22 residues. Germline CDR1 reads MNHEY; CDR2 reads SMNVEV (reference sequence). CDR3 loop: CASSLWGLAPGLAGQRTDTQYF. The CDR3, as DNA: TGTGCCAGCAGTTTATGGGGTTTAGCTCCCGGGCTAGCGGGGCAGAGAACAGATACGCAGTATTTT.

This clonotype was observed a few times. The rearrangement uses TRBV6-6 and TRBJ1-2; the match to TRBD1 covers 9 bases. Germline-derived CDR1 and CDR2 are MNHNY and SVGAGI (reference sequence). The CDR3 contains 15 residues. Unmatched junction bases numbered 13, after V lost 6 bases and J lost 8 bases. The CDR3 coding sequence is TGTGCCAGCAGGCCGGGACAGGGCGGGATAGAAGGCTACACCTTC. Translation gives CASRPGQGGIEGYTF.

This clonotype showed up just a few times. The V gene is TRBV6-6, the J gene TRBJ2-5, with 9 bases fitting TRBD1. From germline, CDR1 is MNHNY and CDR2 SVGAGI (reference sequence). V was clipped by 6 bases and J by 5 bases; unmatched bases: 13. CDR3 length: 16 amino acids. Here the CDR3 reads CASSLGGQGPGETQYF. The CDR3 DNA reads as TGTGCCAGCAGCCTCGGGGGACAGGGCCCAGGGGAGACCCAGTACTTC.

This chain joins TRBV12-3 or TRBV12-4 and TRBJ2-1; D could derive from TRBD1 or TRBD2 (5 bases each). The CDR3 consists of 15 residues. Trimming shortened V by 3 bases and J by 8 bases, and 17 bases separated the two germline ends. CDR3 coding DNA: TGTGCCAGCAGTTTCCGAGAGGGGTCCAGAGATGAGCAGTTCTTC. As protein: CASSFREGSRDEQFF.

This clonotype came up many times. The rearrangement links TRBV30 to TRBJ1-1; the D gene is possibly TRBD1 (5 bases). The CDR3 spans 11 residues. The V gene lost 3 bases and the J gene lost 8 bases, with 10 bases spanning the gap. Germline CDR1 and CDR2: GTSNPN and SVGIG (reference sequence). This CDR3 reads CAWRAQGEAFF. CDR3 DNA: TGTGCCTGGAGAGCTCAGGGAGAAGCTTTCTTT.